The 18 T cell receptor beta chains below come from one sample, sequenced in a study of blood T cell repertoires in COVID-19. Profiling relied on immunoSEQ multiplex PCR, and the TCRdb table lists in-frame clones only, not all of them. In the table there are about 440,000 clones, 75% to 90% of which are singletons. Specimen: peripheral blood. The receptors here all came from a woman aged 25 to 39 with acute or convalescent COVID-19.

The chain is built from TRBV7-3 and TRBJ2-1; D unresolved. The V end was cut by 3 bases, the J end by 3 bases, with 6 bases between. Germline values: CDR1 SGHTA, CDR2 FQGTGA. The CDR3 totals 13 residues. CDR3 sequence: CASSFDIYNEQFF. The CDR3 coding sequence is TGTGCCAGCAGCTTTGACATCTACAATGAGCAGTTCTTC. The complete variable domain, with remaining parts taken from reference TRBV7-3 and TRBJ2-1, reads GAGVSQTPSNKVTEKGKYVELRCDPISGHTALYWYRQSLGQGPEFLIYFQGTGAADDSGLPNDRFFAVRPEGSVSTLKIQRTERGDSAVYLCASSFDIYNEQFFGPGTRLTVL.

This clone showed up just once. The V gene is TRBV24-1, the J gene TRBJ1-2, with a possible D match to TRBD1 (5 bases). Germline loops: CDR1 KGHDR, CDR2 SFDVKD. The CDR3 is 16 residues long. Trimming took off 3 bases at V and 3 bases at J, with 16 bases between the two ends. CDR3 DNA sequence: TGTGCCACCAGTGATCGTACAGGCGACGGATACTATGGCTACACCTTC. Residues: CATSDRTGDGYYGYTF.

This CDR3 is CATSTGYEQYF. The CDR3 DNA sequence: TGTGCCACCTCAACAGGCTACGAGCAGTACTTC. The genes are TRBV28 and TRBJ2-7, with a weak D call TRBD1 (5 bases). This CDR3 comprises 11 residues. The V end lost 10 bases, the J end lost 3 bases, and 10 bases lay between the germline ends. CDR1 and CDR2 from the germline V gene are MDHEN and SYDVKM.

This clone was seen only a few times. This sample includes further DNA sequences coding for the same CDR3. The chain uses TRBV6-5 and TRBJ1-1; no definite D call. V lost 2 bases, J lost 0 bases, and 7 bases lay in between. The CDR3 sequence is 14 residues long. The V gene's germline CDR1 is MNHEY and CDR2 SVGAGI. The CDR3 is CASSYEGMNTEAFF. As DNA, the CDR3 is TGTGCCAGCAGTTACGAGGGAATGAACACTGAAGCTTTCTTT.

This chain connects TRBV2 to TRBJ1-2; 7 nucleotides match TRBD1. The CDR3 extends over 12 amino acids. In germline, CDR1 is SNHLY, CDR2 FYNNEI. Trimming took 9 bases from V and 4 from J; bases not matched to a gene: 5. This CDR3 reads CASLDRAYGYTF. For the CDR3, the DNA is TGTGCCAGTCTCGACAGGGCCTATGGCTACACCTTC.

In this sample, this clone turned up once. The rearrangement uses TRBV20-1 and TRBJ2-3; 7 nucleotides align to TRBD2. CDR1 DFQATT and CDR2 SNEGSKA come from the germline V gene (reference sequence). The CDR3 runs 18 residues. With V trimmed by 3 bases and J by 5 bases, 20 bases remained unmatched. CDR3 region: CSASNRGTLGGVGDTQYF. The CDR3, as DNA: TGCAGTGCTAGTAATCGCGGGACCTTGGGGGGGGTTGGAGATACGCAGTATTTT.

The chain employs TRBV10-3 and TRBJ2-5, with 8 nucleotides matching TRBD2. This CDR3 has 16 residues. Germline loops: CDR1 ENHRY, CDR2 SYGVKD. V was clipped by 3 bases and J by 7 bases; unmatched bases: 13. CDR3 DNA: TGTGCCATCAGTGAAGGGCTGGCTAGCGGGCACGGGACCCAGTACTTC. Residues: CAISEGLASGHGTQYF.

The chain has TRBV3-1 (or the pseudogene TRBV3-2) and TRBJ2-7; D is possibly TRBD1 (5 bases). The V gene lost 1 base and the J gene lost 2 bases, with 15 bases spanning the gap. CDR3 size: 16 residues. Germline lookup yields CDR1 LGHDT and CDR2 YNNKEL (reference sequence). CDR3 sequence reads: CASSQVMRTPAYEQYF. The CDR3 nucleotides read TGTGCCAGCAGCCAAGTAATGAGGACACCCGCCTACGAGCAGTACTTC.

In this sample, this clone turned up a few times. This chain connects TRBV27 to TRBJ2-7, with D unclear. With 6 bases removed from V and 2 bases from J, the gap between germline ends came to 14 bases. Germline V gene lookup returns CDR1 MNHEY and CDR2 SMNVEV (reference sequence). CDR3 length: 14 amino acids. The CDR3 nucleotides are TGTGCCAGCAGCCAAACCTACCAAACCTACGAGCAGTACTTC. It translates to CASSQTYQTYEQYF.

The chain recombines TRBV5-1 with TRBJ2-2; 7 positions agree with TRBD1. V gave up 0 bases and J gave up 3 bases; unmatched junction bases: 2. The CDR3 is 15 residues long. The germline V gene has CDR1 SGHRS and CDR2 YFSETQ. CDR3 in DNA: TGCGCCAGCAGCTTGGAGGGGGCGCACACCGGGGAGCTGTTTTTT. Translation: CASSLEGAHTGELFF.

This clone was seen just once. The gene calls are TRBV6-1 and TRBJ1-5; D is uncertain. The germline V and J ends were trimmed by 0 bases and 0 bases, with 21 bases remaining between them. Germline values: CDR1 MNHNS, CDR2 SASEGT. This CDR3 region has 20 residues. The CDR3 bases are TGTGCCAGCAGTGAAGCGCAGTCGCGGAGTATTGCCTATAGCAATCAGCCCCAGCATTTT. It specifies CASSEAQSRSIAYSNQPQHF.

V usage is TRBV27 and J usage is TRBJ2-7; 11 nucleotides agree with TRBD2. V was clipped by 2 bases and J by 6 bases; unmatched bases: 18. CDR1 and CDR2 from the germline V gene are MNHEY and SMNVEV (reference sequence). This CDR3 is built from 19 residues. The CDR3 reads CASSLIGVAGGRRLREQYF. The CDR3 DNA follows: TGTGCCAGCAGTTTAATAGGGGTAGCGGGGGGGCGACGCCTACGCGAGCAGTACTTC.

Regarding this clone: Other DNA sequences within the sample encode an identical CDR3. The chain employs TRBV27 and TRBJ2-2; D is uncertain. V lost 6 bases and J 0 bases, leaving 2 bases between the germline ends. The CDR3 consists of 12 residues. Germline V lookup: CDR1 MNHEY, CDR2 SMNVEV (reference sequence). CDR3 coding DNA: TGTGCCAGCAGCTCGAACACCGGGGAGCTGTTTTTT. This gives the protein CASSSNTGELFF.

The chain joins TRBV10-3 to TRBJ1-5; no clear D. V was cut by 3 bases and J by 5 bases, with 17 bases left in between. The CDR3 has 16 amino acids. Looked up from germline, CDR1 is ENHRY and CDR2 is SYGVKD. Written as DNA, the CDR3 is TGTGCCATCAGTGAAAGCGGCATTCGCGGCGATCAGCCCCAGCATTTT. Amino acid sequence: CAISESGIRGDQPQHF.

Written as DNA, the CDR3 is TGCGCCAGCAGCCTCCTCGAGGCGGGTTGGGTCCGCAATGAGCAGTTCTTC. It codes for CASSLLEAGWVRNEQFF. V and J are TRBV4-1 and TRBJ2-1, with D possibly being TRBD2 (5 bases). The CDR3 runs 17 residues. V dropped 4 bases and J dropped 6 bases, with 22 bases sitting between them. Germline lookup yields CDR1 MGHRA and CDR2 YSYEKL.

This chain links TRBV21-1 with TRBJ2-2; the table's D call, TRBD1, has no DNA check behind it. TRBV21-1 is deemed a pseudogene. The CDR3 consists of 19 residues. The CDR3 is CASRQGDSGTKPFTGELFF. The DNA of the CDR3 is TGTGCCAGCAGACAGGGGGACTCCGGGACAAAACCTTTCACGGGGGAGCTGTTTTTT.

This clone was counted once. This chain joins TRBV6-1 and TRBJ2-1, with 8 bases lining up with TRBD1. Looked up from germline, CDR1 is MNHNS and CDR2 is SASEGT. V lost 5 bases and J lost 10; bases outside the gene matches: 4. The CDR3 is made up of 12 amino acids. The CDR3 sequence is CASSWTGTEQFF. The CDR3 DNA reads TGTGCCAGCAGTTGGACAGGGACAGAGCAGTTCTTC.

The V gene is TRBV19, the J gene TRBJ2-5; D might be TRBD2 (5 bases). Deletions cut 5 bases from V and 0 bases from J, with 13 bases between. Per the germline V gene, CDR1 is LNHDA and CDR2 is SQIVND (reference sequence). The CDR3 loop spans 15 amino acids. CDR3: CASSAGLVYQETQYF. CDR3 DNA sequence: TGTGCCAGTAGTGCCGGACTCGTGTACCAAGAGACCCAGTACTTC.